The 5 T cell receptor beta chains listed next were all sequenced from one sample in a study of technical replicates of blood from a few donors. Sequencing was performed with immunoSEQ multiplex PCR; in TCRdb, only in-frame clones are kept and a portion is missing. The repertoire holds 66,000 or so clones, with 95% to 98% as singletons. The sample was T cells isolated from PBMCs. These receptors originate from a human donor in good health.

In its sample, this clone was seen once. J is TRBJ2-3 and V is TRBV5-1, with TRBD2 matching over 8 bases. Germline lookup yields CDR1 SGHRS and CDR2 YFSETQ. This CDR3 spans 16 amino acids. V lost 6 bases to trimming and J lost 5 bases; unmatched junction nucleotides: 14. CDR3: CASTPSNGLAIDTQYF. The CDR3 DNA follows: TGCGCCAGCACCCCCTCGAACGGACTAGCAATAGATACGCAGTATTTT.

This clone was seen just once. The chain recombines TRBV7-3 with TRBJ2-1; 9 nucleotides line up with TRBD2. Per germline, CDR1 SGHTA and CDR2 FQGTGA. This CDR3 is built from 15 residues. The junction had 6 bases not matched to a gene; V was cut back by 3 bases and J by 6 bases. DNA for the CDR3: TGTGCCAGCAGCTTCGGCGGGGGGGGCCTCAATGAGCAGTTCTTC. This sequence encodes CASSFGGGGLNEQFF.

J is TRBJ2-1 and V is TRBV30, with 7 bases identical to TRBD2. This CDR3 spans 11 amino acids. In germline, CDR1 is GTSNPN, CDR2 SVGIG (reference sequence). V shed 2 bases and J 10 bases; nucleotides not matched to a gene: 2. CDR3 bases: TGTGCCTGGAGTATTAGCGGGGAGCAGTTCTTC. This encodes CAWSISGEQFF.

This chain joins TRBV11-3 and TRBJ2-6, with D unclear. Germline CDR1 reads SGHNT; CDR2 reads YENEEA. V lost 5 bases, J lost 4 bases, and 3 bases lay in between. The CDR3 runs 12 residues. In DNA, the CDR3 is TGTGCCAGCAGCCAAGGGGCCAACGTCCTGACTTTC. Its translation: CASSQGANVLTF.

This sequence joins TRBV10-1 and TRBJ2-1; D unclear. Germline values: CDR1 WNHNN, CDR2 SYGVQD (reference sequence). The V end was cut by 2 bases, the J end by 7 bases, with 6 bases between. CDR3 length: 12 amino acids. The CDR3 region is CASSEPGNEQFF. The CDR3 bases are TGCGCCAGCAGTGAGCCCGGGAATGAGCAGTTCTTC.